A single sample is the source of the 2 T cell receptor beta chains below, sequenced in a study of PD-1 blockade in mismatch repair-deficient tumors. As for time point: approximately nine-day in vitro stimulation with candidate neoantigen peptide 5. Clones were sequenced by immunoSEQ multiplex PCR, and TCRdb holds only the in-frame ones, with some missing. Seen here are around 14,000 clones, under 85% observed once, and the top ten hold roughly 9.8%. These receptors have no known antigen. Sequencing used cells cultured in vitro, obtained from a patient treated with pembrolizumab. The receptors come from an adult with mismatch repair-deficient cancer.

V and J are TRBV5-1 and TRBJ2-1, with D uncertain. This CDR3 has 15 amino acids. Germline V gene data show CDR1 as SGHRS and CDR2 as YFSETQ. With 0 bases removed from V and 0 bases from J, the gap between germline ends came to 7 bases. CDR3 sequence: CASSLVGFSYNEQFF. CDR3 DNA: TGCGCCAGCAGCTTGGTCGGGTTCTCCTACAATGAGCAGTTCTTC.

The chain uses TRBV2 and TRBJ1-1; weak D call: TRBD1 (6 bases). Trimming took off 5 bases at V and 6 bases at J, with 13 bases between the two ends. The CDR3 contains 13 residues. Germline CDR1 reads SNHLY; CDR2 reads FYNNEI. CDR3 region: CASSLQGWAEAFF. CDR3 sequence (DNA): TGTGCCAGCAGTCTACAGGGTTGGGCTGAAGCTTTCTTT. Full variable domain (missing parts from reference TRBV2 and TRBJ1-1): EPEVTQTPSHQVTQMGQEVILRCVPISNHLYFYWYRQILGQKVEFLVSFYNNEISEKSEIFDDQFSVERPDGSNFTLKIRSTKLEDSAMYFCASSLQGWAEAFFGQGTRLTVV.